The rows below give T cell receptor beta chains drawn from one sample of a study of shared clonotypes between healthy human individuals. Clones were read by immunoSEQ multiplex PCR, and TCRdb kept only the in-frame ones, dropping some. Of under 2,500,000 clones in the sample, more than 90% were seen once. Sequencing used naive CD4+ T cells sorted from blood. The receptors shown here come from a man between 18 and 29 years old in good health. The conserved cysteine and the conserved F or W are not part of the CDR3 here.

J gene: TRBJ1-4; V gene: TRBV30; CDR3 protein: AWSVRLSEKLF
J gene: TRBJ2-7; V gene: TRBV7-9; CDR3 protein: ASSLQGNEQY
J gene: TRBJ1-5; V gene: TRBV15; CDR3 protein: AIGAAGNQPQH
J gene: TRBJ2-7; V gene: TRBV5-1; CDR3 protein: ASSLGQGSTYEQY
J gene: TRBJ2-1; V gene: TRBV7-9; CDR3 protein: ASSPSSGTRGEQF
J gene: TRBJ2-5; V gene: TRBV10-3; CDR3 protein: AISEPLETQY
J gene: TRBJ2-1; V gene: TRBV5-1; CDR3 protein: ASSLPGQSNNEQF
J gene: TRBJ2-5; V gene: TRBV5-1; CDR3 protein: ASSLETGSETQY
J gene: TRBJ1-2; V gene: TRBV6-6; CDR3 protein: ASSFRQGGLGYGYT
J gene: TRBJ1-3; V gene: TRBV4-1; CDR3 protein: ASSQDLGGTGNTIY
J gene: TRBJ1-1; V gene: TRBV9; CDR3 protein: ASSPYGTATEAF
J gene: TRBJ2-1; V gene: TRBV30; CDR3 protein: AWSGGGYYNEQF
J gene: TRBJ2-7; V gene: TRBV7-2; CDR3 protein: ASSLRGSQSYEQY
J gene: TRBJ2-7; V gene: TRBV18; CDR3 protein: ASSQQRADQDYEQY
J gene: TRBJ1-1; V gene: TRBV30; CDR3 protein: AWSGPDRAVTF
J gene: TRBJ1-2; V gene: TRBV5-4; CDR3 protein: ASSSTGYYGYT
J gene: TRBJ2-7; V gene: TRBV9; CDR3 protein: ASSAGTGMYEQY
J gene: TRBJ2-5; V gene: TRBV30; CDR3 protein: AWILKRGGQETQY
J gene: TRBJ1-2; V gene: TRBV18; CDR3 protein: ASSPSTGNNYGYT
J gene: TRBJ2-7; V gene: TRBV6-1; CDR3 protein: ASSESVKGASYRSYEQY
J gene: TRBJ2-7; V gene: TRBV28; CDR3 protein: ASSFPGTAYEQY
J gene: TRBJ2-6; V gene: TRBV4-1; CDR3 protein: ASSQTPGDAASGANVLT
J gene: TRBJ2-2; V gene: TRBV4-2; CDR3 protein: ASSQGPESANTGELF
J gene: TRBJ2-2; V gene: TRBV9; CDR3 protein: ASSVEGRVTGELF
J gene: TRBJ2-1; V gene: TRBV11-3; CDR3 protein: ASSLAGAGYNEQF
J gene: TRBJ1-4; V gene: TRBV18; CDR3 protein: ASSPSRNEKLF
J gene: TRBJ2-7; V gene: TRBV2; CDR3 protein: ASSVHIGYEQY
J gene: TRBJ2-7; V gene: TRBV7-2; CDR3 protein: ASSSRGQGLRVEQY
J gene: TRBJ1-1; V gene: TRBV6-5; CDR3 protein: ASSALDRGSSEAF
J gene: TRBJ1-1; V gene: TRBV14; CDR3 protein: ASSQGLPIDEAF
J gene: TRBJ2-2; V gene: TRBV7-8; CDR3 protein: ASSFTGTGGTGELF
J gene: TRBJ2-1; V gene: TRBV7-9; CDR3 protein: ASTLRREGDNEQF
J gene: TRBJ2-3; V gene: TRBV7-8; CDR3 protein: ASSPKRSGRTDTQY
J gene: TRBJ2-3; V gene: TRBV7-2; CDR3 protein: ASSSRAASTDTQY
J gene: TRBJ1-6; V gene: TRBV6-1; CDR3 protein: ASSERVNSPLH
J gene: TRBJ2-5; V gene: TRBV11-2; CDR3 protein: ASSDLQGRETQY
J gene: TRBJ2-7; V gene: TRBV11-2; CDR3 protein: ASSLGSKGANYEQY
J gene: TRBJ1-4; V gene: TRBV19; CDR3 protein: ASSWTATNEKLF
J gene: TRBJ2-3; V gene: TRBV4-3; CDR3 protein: ASSQDVKQREIWADTQY
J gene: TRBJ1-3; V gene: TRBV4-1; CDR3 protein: ASSPGPGGNTIY
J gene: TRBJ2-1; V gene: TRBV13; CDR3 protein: ASSEQGAALGDEQF
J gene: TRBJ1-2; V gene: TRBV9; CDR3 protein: ASSREGLPNYGYT